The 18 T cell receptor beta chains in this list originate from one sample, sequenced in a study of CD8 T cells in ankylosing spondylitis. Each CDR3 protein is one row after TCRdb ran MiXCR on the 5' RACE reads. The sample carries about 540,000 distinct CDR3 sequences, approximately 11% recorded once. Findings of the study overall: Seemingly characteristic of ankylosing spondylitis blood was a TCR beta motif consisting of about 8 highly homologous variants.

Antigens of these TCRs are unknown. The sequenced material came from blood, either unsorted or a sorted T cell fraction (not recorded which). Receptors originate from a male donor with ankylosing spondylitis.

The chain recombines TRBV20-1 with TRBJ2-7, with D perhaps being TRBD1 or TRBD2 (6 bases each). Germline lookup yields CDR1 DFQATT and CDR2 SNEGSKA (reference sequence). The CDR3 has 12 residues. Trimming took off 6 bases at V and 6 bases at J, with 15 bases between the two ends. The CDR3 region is CSATQGGLEQYF. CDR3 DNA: TGCAGTGCCACACAGGGAGGCCTCGAGCAGTACTTC.

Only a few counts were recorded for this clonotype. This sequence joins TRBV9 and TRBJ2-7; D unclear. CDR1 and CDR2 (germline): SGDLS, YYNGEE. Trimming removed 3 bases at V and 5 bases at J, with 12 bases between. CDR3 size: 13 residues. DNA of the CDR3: TGTGCCAGCAGCGGACCAGACGTTAACGAGCAGTACGTC. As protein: CASSGPDVNEQYV.

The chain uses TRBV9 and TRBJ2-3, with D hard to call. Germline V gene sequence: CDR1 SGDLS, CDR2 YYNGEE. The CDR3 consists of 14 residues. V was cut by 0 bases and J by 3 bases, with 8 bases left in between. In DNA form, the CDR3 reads TGTGCCAGCAGCGTAGGAGGCCGAACAGATACGCAGTATTTT. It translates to CASSVGGRTDTQYF.

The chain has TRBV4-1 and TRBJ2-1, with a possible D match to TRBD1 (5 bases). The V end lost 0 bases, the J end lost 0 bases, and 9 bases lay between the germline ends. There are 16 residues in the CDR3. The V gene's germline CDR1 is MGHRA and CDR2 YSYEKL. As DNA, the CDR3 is TGCGCCAGCAGCCAAGATCAAGGGGCCTCCTACAATGAGCAGTTCTTC. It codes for CASSQDQGASYNEQFF.

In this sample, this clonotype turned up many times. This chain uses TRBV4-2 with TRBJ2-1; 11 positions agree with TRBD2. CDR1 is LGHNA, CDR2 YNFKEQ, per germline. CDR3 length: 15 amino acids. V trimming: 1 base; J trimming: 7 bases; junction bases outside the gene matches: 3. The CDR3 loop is CASSQGLAGNNEQFF. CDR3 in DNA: TGTGCCAGCAGCCAAGGACTAGCGGGAAATAATGAGCAGTTCTTC.

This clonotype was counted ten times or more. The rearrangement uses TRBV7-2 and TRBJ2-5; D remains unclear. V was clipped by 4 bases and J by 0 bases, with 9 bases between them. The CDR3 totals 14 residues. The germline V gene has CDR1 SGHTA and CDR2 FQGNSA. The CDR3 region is CASSSNRYQETQYF. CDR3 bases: TGTGCCAGCAGCTCGAACCGGTACCAAGAGACCCAGTACTTC.

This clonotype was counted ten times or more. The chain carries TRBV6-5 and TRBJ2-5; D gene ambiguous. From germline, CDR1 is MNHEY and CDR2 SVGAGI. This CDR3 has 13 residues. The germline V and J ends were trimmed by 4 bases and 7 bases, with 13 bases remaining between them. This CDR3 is CASSFLTIGTQYF. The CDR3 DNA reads TGTGCCAGCAGTTTCCTGACAATCGGGACCCAGTACTTC.

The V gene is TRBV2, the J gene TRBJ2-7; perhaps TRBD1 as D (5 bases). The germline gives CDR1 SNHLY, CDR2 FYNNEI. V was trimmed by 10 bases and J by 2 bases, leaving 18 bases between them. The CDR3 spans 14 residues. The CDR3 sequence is CATKKGATAYEQYF. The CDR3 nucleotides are TGTGCCACCAAAAAAGGGGCCACAGCCTACGAGCAGTACTTC.

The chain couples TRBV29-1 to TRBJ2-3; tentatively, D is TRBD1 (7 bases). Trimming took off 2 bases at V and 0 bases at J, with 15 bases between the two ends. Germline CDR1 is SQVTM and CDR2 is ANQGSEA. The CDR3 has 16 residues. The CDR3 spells CSVELRQGGSTDTQYF. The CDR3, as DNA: TGCAGCGTTGAATTGCGGCAGGGGGGAAGCACAGATACGCAGTATTTT.

CDR3 nucleotides: TGCAGTGCTCCGACTAGCTGGCGCAATGAGCAGTTCTTC. It yields the protein CSAPTSWRNEQFF. The genes are TRBV20-1 and TRBJ2-1; TRBD2 matches at 7 bases. The CDR3 runs to 13 residues. V gave up 5 bases and J gave up 6 bases; unmatched junction bases: 7. Looked up from germline, CDR1 is DFQATT and CDR2 is SNEGSKA (reference sequence).

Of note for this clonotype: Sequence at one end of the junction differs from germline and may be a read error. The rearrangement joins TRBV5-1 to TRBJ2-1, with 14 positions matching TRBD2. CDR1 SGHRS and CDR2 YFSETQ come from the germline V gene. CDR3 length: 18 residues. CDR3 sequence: CASSLARLAGGPLYNEQF. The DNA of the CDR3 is TGCGCCAGCAGCTTGGCCCGACTAGCGGGAGGGCCTCTCTACAATGAGCAGTTC.

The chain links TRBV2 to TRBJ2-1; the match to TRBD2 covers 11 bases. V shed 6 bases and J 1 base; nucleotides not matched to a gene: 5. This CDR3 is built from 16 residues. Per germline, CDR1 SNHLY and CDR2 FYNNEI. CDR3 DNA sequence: TGTGCCAGCAGATCACTAGCGGGAGCGTCCTACAATGAGCAGTTCTTC. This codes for CASRSLAGASYNEQFF.

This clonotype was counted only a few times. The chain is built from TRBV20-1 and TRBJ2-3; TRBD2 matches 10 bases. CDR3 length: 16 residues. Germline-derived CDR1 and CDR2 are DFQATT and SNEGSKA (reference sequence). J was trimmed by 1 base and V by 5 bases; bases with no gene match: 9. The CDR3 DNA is TGCAGTGCTGGTAGCGGGAGGCGGCGGGGCACAGATACGCAGTATTTT. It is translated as CSAGSGRRRGTDTQYF.

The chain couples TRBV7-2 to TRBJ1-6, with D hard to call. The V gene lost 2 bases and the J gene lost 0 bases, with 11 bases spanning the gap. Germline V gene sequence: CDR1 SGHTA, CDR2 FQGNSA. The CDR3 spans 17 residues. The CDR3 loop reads CASSLLGGDSYNSPLHF. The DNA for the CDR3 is TGTGCCAGCAGCTTATTAGGTGGAGACTCCTATAATTCACCCCTCCACTTT.

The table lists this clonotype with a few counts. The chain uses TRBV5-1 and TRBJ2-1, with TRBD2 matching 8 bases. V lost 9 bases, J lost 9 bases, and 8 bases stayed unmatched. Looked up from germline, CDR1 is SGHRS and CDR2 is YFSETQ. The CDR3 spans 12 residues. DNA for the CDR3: TGCGCCACCGCGGGGACTAGAGGTGAGCAGTTCTTC. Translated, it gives CATAGTRGEQFF.

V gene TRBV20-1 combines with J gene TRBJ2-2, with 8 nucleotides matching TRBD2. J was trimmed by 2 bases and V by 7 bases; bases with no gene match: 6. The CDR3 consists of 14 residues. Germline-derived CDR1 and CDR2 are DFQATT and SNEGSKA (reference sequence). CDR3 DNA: TGCAGTGTCCCGGGAGGGGAAAACACCGGGGAGCTGTTTTTT. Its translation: CSVPGGENTGELFF.

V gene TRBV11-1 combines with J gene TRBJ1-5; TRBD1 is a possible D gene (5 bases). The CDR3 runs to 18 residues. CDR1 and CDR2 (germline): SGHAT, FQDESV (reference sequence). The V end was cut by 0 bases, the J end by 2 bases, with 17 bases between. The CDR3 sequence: CASSLARGGPIGNQPQHF. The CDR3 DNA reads TGTGCCAGCAGCTTAGCAAGGGGTGGGCCTATTGGCAATCAGCCCCAGCATTTT.

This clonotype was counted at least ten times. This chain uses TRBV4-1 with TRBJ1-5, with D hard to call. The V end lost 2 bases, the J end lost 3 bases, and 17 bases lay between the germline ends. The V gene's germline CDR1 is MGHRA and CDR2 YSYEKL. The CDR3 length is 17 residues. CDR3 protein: CASSQSYWYDFNQPQHF. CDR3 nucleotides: TGCGCCAGCAGCCAATCATACTGGTACGACTTCAATCAGCCCCAGCATTTT.